What follows describes a single TCR beta chain. When the RNA was reverse transcribed, random hexamers were used with an input of roughly 0.45 to 1 ug. TCR beta CDR3 was amplified by immunoSEQ multiplex PCR. This amplification extended across 54 Vbeta and 13 Jbeta segments. Each CDR3 protein gets one entry after TCRdb re-called the immunoSEQ multiplex PCR reads with MiXCR. Of roughly 80,000 distinct CDR3 sequences listed, more than 85% are singletons. The data belong to a study of CD8 T cells in Susac syndrome. Negative isolation yielded the CD8+ and CD4+ T cells, while FACS enriched the TEMRA cells. Specimen: CD4+ T cells from PBMCs. This clonotype originated in a human donor with Susac syndrome.

The DNA of the CDR3 is TGTGCCAGCAGCCAAGAAGGGGCTACCTCCTACAATGAGCAGTTCTTC. Protein: CASSQEGATSYNEQFF. The rearrangement uses TRBV4-2 and TRBJ2-1, with a weak D call TRBD1 (5 bases). This CDR3 is 16 amino acids long. The ends were cut back, 0 bases at V and 0 bases at J, with 9 bases in the middle. Germline V lookup: CDR1 LGHNA, CDR2 YNFKEQ.